This T cell receptor beta chain was recorded in a study of T-cell reconstitution after alpha-beta-depleted transplantation in children listed by TCRdb under 2016. Regarding the complete study: T-cell immune reconstitution after TCRalphabeta/CD19-depleted allogeneic hematopoietic cell transplantation in children was quantitatively tracked in the study by means of TCR repertoire profiling. On the study overall, not on this receptor specifically: Apparently early alphabetaT-cell count recovery about two months after transplant reportedly relied on only several hundred rapidly expanded clones derived from non-depleted graft cells. The high TCRbeta diversity at day 60 in some patients was ascribed to recipient T cells and intrathymic progenitors that had survived conditioning. The frequencies of hyperexpanded clones fell over the following months, and after one year, T-cell counts and TCRbeta diversity were mostly attributed to newly produced T cells.

The method behind the library was PCR. The sample was run on an Illumina HiSeq 2500. TCR libraries were prepared with molecular barcoding, using unique molecular identifiers to normalize TCRbeta repertoire quantification. The public reads were run again by TCRdb, first through fastp at Q25 and then through MiXCR, and only productive beta chains were kept. When rows share a CDR3 protein, they turn into one entry using the most common DNA and genes. The table for this sample lists some 830,000 distinct CDR3 sequences; around 15% of them were counted only once. The ten largest clones add up to around 5.3% of the sample. Sample treatment or condition, as interpreted from the label and publication: allogeneic hematopoietic cell transplantation with graft depleted of TCRalphabeta T cells and CD19 B cells. Transplant recipients were children who received TCRalphabeta/CD19-depleted allogeneic hematopoietic cell grafts.

This clonotype appeared a few times. Its recognized antigen is unknown. Per-nucleotide qualities are absent, and no much larger clonotype sits a single base away. Specimen: PBMCs, mostly from graft donor cells, collected 360 days after TCRalphabeta/CD19-depleted stem cell transplant. The sequence derives from a male patient younger than 18 who had a stem cell transplant for acute lymphoblastic leukemia, so the T cells may come from the graft donor.

The CDR3 reads as follows: CASSSRDREVGDTQYF. The DNA reads TGTGCCAGCAGCTCCCGCGACAGGGAGGTTGGAGATACGCAGTATTTT. The chain is encoded by TRBV11-3 joined to TRBJ2-3; the D gene is possibly TRBD1, with 7 bases matching. V gives up 4 bases and J gives up 5 bases, and the segment between their germline ends measures 19 bases. Looking up the germline V gene yields CDR1 SGHNT and CDR2 YENEEA. There are 16 amino acids in the CDR3, from cysteine to phenylalanine inclusive. The DNA shown is the 48-base CDR3, in frame from base 1.